A single sample gave rise to the 20 T cell receptor beta chains below, sequenced in a study of patients and donors after allogeneic stem cell transplantation. TCRdb independently ran MiXCR on the RT-PCR reads; one entry per CDR3 protein. The repertoire holds 390,000 or so distinct CDR3 sequences, with around 15% as singletons. Sequenced material: blood, either unsorted or a sorted T cell fraction (not recorded which). The receptors stem from a human donor who was either an allogeneic HSCT recipient or a stem cell or donor lymphocyte infusion donor (not recorded which). It is not recorded whose cells these are; they may come from a transplant donor.

The chain has TRBV14 and TRBJ1-5; D unclear. With 5 bases removed from V and 5 bases from J, the gap between germline ends came to 10 bases. Germline lookup yields CDR1 SGHDN and CDR2 FVKESK. The CDR3 extends over 13 amino acids. CDR3 region: CASSASPYQPQHF. In DNA, the CDR3 is TGTGCCAGCAGCGCAAGCCCCTATCAGCCCCAGCATTTT.

Only a few counts were recorded for this clonotype. The V gene is TRBV24-1, the J gene TRBJ2-7; 7 positions agree with TRBD1. Trimming at V came to 7 bases and at J to 5 bases, leaving 4 bases not matched to a gene. The germline CDR1 and CDR2 sequences are KGHDR and SFDVKD. The CDR3 totals 12 residues. CDR3 amino acids: CATRGTANEQYF. The CDR3 DNA sequence: TGTGCCACCAGGGGGACAGCAAACGAGCAGTACTTC.

The chain employs TRBV5-1 and TRBJ2-3; 7 bases line up with TRBD2. V gave up 4 bases and J gave up 2 bases; unmatched junction bases: 10. CDR1 and CDR2 from the germline V gene are SGHRS and YFSETQ. This CDR3 has 16 residues. The CDR3 region has the DNA TGCGCCAGCAGCGTAAAGGTCGGGGGGAACACAGATACGCAGTATTTT. Protein sequence: CASSVKVGGNTDTQYF. Based on the CDR3 plus reference TRBV5-1 and TRBJ2-3, the full variable domain is KAGVTQTPRYLIKTRGQQVTLSCSPISGHRSVSWYQQTPGQGLQFLFEYFSETQRNKGNFPGRFSGRQFSNSRSEMNVSTLELGDSALYLCASSVKVGGNTDTQYFGPGTRLTVL.

The chain joins TRBV20-1 to TRBJ1-2; perhaps TRBD1 as D (5 bases). The V gene lost 5 bases and the J gene lost 0 bases, with 19 bases spanning the gap. The length of the CDR3 is 16 residues. The germline gives CDR1 DFQATT, CDR2 SNEGSKA (reference sequence). The DNA of the CDR3 is TGCAGTGCTTATTCCGGGACGGGTCCTTCTAACTATGGCTACACCTTC. Translating it yields CSAYSGTGPSNYGYTF.

This chain uses TRBV12-3 or TRBV12-4 with TRBJ1-2; D is unclear. The CDR3 is 12 residues long. The ends were cut back, 3 bases at V and 3 bases at J, with 5 bases in the middle. For the CDR3, the DNA is TGTGCCAGCAGTTTGGCTCACTATGGCTACACCTTC. This codes for CASSLAHYGYTF.

This clonotype has more than one count but fewer than ten. This chain uses TRBV4-1 with TRBJ2-2; D might be TRBD2 (5 bases). This CDR3 region has 15 residues. CDR1 is MGHRA, CDR2 YSYEKL, per germline. V shed 6 bases and J shed 7 bases, with 18 bases lying between them. CDR3 DNA: TGCGCCAGCAGACATTCACTAGGACGCCTCGGGGAGCTGTTTTTT. Its translation: CASRHSLGRLGELFF.

About this clonotype: A much larger clone is a single base away; this may be a read error. The chain has TRBV7-2 and TRBJ2-5; perhaps TRBD2 as D (7 bases). CDR1 and CDR2 from the germline V gene are SGHTA and FQGNSA. The CDR3 is 14 amino acids. V was cut by 5 bases and J by 1 base, with 11 bases left in between. CDR3 protein: CASSRRGAQETQYF. DNA of the CDR3: TGTGCCAGCAGCCGACGGGGGGCCCAAGAGACCCAGTACTTC.

This clonotype showed up just a few times. V gene TRBV4-3 combines with J gene TRBJ2-7; 9 positions match TRBD1. This CDR3 contains 14 residues. V was clipped by 5 bases and J by 1 base; unmatched bases: 3. Germline V gene data show CDR1 as LGHNA and CDR2 as YSLEER. The CDR3 DNA is TGCGCCAGCAGCGAGACAGGGGGATCCTACGAGCAGTACTTC. Translating it yields CASSETGGSYEQYF.

V gene TRBV19 combines with J gene TRBJ1-5, with 9 positions matching TRBD1. Germline V lookup: CDR1 LNHDA, CDR2 SQIVND (reference sequence). The CDR3 contains 15 residues. V dropped 7 bases and J dropped 2; count of bases not matched to a gene: 6. The DNA for the CDR3 is TGTGCCAGTAATAGGGACAGGGTGGGCAATCAGCCCCAGCATTTT. Translated: CASNRDRVGNQPQHF.

This clonotype was found many times. V usage is TRBV12-3 or TRBV12-4 and J usage is TRBJ1-2; D unclear. CDR3 size: 13 residues. V was cut by 2 bases and J by 3 bases, with 7 bases left in between. CDR3 in DNA: TGTGCCAGCAGTTTACCAGGCGACTATGGCTACACCTTC. It translates to CASSLPGDYGYTF.

This chain connects TRBV2 to TRBJ2-6; no definite D call. The CDR3 has 13 residues. The V gene's germline CDR1 is SNHLY and CDR2 FYNNEI. V was trimmed by 8 bases and J by 1 base, leaving 6 bases between them. CDR3 sequence: CASGPSGANVLTF. The CDR3 nucleotides read TGTGCCAGCGGTCCATCTGGGGCCAACGTCCTGACTTTC.

The J gene is TRBJ1-5, the V gene TRBV18; D gene unclear. This CDR3 spans 14 amino acids. Trimming stripped 3 bases from V and 3 bases from J, with 9 bases between. Germline assignment: CDR1 KGHSH and CDR2 LQKENI. Here the CDR3 DNA reads TGTGCCAGCTCACCTTTCTCAGCCAATCAGCCCCAGCATTTT. Its translation is CASSPFSANQPQHF. Variable domain in full (rest from reference TRBV18 and TRBJ1-5): NAGVMQNPRHLVRRRGQEARLRCSPMKGHSHVYWYRQLPEEGLKFMVYLQKENIIDESGMPKERFSAEFPKEGPSILRIQQVVRGDSAAYFCASSPFSANQPQHFGDGTRLSIL.

The sample holds many counts of this clonotype. V gene TRBV29-1 combines with J gene TRBJ1-2; TRBD1 is a possible D gene (6 bases). Deletions cut 0 bases from V and 7 bases from J, with 15 bases between. This CDR3 spans 14 amino acids. Germline assignment: CDR1 SQVTM and CDR2 ANQGSEA. The CDR3 spells CSVEDPRGVGGYTF. CDR3 nucleotide sequence: TGCAGCGTTGAAGACCCAAGGGGGGTTGGTGGCTACACCTTC. The variable domain in full, with the rest retrieved from reference TRBV29-1 and TRBJ1-2, is SAVISQKPSRDICQRGTSLTIQCQVDSQVTMMFWYRQQPGQSLTLIATANQGSEATYESGFVIDKFPISRPNLTFSTLTVSNMSPEDSSIYLCSVEDPRGVGGYTFGSGTRLTVV.

This clonotype appeared a few times. The V and J genes are TRBV5-5 and TRBJ2-7, with D possibly matching TRBD2 (6 bases). In germline, CDR1 is SGHKS, CDR2 YYEKEE (reference sequence). V was clipped by 4 bases and J by 5 bases, with 19 bases between them. This CDR3 contains 15 residues. The CDR3 protein is CASSPWEVANHEQYF. DNA of the CDR3: TGTGCCAGCAGCCCCTGGGAGGTGGCTAACCACGAGCAGTACTTC.

The chain uses TRBV7-2 and TRBJ2-5; D is unclear. Germline lookup yields CDR1 SGHTA and CDR2 FQGNSA. V was pared by 5 bases and J by 5 bases, with 15 bases between. The CDR3 length is 14 residues. The CDR3 spells CASSATWWSETQYF. As DNA, the CDR3 is TGTGCCAGCAGCGCCACCTGGTGGTCTGAGACCCAGTACTTC. Full variable domain (rest looked up from reference TRBV7-2 and TRBJ2-5): GAGVSQSPSNKVTEKGKDVELRCDPISGHTALYWYRQSLGQGLEFLIYFQGNSAPDKSGLPSDRFSAERTGGSVSTLTIQRTQQEDSAVYLCASSATWWSETQYFGPGTRLLVL.

The chain joins TRBV7-9 to TRBJ2-1, with TRBD2 as a possible D gene (5 bases). CDR3 length equals 14 residues. Germline V gives CDR1 SEHNR, CDR2 FQNEAQ (reference sequence). V was pared by 6 bases and J by 7 bases, with 16 bases between. The CDR3 spells CASRGRVWENEQFF. CDR3 DNA: TGTGCCAGCAGGGGTAGAGTGTGGGAGAATGAGCAGTTCTTC.

This clonotype showed up just a few times. This chain links TRBV20-1 with TRBJ2-7, with 11 bases matching TRBD2. Trimming cost V 6 bases and J 6 bases; bases outside gene matches: 7. The CDR3 is 13 amino acids. Per germline, CDR1 DFQATT and CDR2 SNEGSKA (reference sequence). The CDR3 protein is CSATLAGAGEQYF. The CDR3 DNA follows: TGCAGTGCAACACTAGCGGGAGCTGGCGAGCAGTACTTC.

The rearrangement uses TRBV6-5 and TRBJ2-7; 9 bases agree with TRBD1. The length of the CDR3 is 16 residues. Germline V gene data show CDR1 as MNHEY and CDR2 as SVGAGI. J was trimmed by 2 bases and V by 0 bases; bases with no gene match: 5. CDR3 protein: CASSYSETGGPYEQYF. In nucleotides, the CDR3 is TGTGCCAGCAGTTACTCTGAGACAGGGGGTCCCTACGAGCAGTACTTC.

This clonotype was counted only a few times. The V gene is TRBV12-3 or TRBV12-4, the J gene TRBJ1-6; possible D gene TRBD1, 5 bases. CDR3 length: 12 residues. Between the trimmed V and J ends, which lost 5 bases and 13 bases, there was a span of 12 bases. The CDR3 nucleotides are TGTGCCAGCAGTCCTACAGGAGCCCCCCTCCACTTT. This encodes CASSPTGAPLHF.

This clonotype was counted ten times or more. The J gene is TRBJ2-2, the V gene TRBV12-3 or TRBV12-4, with TRBD1 matching 10 bases. This CDR3 region has 14 residues. Trimming took 4 bases from V and 4 from J; bases not matched to a gene: 0. Written as DNA, the CDR3 is TGTGCCAGCAGTTGGACAGGGGGCACCGGGGAGCTGTTTTTT. This sequence encodes CASSWTGGTGELFF.